This T cell receptor (beta chain) was retrieved from a study of shared clonotypes between healthy human individuals. Study-wide results and caveats: Among donors, clonotype sharing was expected to be affected by sequencing depth. A handful of donors shared about 4.8% of their naive CD4 clonotypes.

Assay: immunoSEQ multiplex PCR; the TCRdb copy retains only in-frame clones and omits some. The table records about 2.1 million clones, more than 85% of them present only once. Selected positively for CCR7 and CD45RO-negative, naive CD8 cells excluded terminally differentiated effector memory CD45RA+ cells. Remarks on this clone: The antigen remains unidentified.

The receptor's source is a man aged 18 to 30 in good health. Some clones in this sample may be carry-over from other donors' samples. Sequenced material: naive CD8+ T cells from PBMCs.

The DNA of the CDR3 is TGTGCCAGCAGTGAATGGGAGACACAGAACACCGGGGAGCTGTTTTTT. Amino acid sequence: CASSEWETQNTGELFF. The chain employs TRBV2 and TRBJ2-2; D may be TRBD2 (5 bases). Germline V lookup: CDR1 SNHLY, CDR2 FYNNEI. V shed 2 bases and J shed 1 base, with 11 bases lying between them. CDR3 length equals 16 residues.